This TCR beta chain was observed in a study of blood T cell repertoires in COVID-19. Whole-study context: Sample material is recorded as cDNA or gDNA derived from T cells, B-cell-depleted T cells, or PBMCs.

This table comes from immunoSEQ multiplex PCR, and its TCRdb copy is limited to in-frame clones, with some not included. The sample consists of approximately 200,000 clones, around 85% of them appearing once. V gave up 3 bases and J gave up 10 bases, with 23 bases separating them. The CDR3 loop spans 16 amino acids. Germline values: CDR1 KGHDR, CDR2 SFDVKD. The sample consisted of peripheral blood. V gene TRBV24-1 combines with J gene TRBJ1-2, with D unresolved. The clonotype originates from a human donor with active or convalescent COVID-19. The donor label of this sample is uncertain. The CDR3 protein is CATSDLRHLQACVYTF. The CDR3 nucleotides are TGTGCCACCAGTGATCTACGACACCTTCAGGCGTGTGTCTACACCTTC.